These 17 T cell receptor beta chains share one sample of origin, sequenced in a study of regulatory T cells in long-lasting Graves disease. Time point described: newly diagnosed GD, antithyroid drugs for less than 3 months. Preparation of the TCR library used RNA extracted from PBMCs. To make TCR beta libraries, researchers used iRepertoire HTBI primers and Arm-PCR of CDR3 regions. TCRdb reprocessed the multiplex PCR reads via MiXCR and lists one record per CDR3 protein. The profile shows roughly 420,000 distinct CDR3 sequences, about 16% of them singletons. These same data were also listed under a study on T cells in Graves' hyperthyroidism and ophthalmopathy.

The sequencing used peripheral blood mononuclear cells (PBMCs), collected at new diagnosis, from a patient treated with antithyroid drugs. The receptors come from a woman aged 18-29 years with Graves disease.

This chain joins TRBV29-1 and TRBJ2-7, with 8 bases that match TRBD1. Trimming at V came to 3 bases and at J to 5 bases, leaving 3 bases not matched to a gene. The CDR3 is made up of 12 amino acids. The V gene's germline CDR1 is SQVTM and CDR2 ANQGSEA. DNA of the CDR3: TGCAGCGTTGATCAGGGGGCCCACGAGCAGTACTTC. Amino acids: CSVDQGAHEQYF.

The CDR3 loop reads CATSRGQSPTDTQYF. CDR3 coding DNA: TGTGCCACCAGCAGAGGTCAGAGTCCCACAGATACGCAGTATTTT. This sequence joins TRBV15 and TRBJ2-3; D is undetermined. V lost 1 base, J lost 2 bases, and 10 bases lay in between. Germline-derived CDR1 and CDR2 are LNHNV and YYDKDF (reference sequence). This CDR3 spans 15 amino acids.

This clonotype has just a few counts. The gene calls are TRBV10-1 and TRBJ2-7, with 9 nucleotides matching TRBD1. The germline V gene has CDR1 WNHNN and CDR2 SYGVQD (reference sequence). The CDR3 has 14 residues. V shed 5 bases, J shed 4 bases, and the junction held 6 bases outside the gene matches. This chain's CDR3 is CASSSGTGMYEQYF. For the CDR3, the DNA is TGCGCCAGCAGTTCCGGGACAGGGATGTACGAGCAGTACTTC.

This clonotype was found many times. In nucleotides, the CDR3 is TGTGCCACCAGCAGAGCTCGGCAGGGTAGCAATCAGCCCCAGCATTTT. Its translation: CATSRARQGSNQPQHF. V usage is TRBV15 and J usage is TRBJ1-5; D is perhaps TRBD1 (5 bases). CDR3 length: 16 amino acids. Germline CDR1 reads LNHNV; CDR2 reads YYDKDF (reference sequence). The V gene lost 1 base and the J gene lost 0 bases, with 10 bases spanning the gap.

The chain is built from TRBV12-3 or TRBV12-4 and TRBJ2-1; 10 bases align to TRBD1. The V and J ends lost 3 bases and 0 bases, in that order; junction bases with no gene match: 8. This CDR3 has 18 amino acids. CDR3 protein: CASSLTGGARSSYNEQFF. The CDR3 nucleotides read TGTGCCAGCAGTTTGACAGGGGGCGCCCGAAGCTCCTACAATGAGCAGTTCTTC.

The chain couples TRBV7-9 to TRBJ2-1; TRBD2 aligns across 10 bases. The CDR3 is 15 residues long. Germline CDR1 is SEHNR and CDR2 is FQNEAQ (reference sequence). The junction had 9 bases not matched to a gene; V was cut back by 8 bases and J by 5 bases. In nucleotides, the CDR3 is TGTGCCAGCCAGGAAGTAGCGGGAGGCCACAATGAGCAGTTCTTC. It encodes CASQEVAGGHNEQFF.

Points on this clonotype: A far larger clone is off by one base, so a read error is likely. CDR3 in DNA: TGTGCCACCAGTGATTTGTTGGGACAGGGTGAGCAGTTCTTC. Translating it yields CATSDLLGQGEQFF. The chain has TRBV7-6 and TRBJ2-1; 9 bases agree with TRBD1. The CDR3 spans 14 residues. Looked up from germline, CDR1 is SGHVS and CDR2 is FNYEAQ. Trimming removed 10 bases from V and 9 bases from J; junction bases left unmatched: 13.

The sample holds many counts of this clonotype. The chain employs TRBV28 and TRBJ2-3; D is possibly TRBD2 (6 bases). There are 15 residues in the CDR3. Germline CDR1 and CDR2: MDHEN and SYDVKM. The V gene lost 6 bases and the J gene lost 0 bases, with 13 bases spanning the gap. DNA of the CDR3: TGTGCCAGCAGAAAACTAGCAGCTAGCACAGATACGCAGTATTTT. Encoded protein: CASRKLAASTDTQYF.

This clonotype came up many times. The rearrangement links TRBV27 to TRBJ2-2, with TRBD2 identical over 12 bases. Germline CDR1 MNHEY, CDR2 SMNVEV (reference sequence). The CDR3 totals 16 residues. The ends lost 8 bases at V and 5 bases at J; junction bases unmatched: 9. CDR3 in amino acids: CASGLLAGGPTGELFF. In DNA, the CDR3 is TGTGCCAGCGGACTTCTAGCGGGAGGGCCAACCGGGGAGCTGTTTTTT.

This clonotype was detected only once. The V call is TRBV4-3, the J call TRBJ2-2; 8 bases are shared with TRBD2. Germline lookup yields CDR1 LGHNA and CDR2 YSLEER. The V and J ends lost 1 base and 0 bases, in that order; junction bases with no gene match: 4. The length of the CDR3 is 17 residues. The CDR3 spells CASSQAISGANTGELFF. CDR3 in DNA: TGCGCCAGCAGCCAAGCCATTAGCGGGGCGAACACCGGGGAGCTGTTTTTT.

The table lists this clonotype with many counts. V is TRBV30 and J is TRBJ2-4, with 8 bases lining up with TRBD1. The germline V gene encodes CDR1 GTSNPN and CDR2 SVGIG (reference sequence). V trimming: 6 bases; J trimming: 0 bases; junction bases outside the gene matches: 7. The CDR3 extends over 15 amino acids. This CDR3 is CACMGQAIAKNIQYF. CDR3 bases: TGTGCCTGCATGGGACAGGCGATAGCCAAAAACATTCAGTACTTC.

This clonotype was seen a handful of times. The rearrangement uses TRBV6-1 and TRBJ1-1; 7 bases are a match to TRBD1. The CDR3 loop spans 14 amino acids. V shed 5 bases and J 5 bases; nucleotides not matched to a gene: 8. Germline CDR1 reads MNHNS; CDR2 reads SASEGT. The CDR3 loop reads CASSNTGVRTEAFF. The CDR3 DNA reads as TGTGCCAGCAGTAACACAGGGGTAAGAACTGAAGCTTTCTTT.

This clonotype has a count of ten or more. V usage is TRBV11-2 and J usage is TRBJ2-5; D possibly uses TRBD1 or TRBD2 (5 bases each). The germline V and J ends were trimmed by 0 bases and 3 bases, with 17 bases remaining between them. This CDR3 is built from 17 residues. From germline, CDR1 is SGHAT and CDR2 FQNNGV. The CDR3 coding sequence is TGTGCCAGCAGCTTAGATGCCCCGAGCTTGGGGGAAGAGACCCAGTACTTC. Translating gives CASSLDAPSLGEETQYF.

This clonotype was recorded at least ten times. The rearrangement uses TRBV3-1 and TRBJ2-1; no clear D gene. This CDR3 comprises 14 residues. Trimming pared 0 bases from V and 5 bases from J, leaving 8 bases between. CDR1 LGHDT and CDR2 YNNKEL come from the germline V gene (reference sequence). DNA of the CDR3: TGTGCCAGCAGCCAAGATGTGAAGCACAATGAGCAGTTCTTC. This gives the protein CASSQDVKHNEQFF.

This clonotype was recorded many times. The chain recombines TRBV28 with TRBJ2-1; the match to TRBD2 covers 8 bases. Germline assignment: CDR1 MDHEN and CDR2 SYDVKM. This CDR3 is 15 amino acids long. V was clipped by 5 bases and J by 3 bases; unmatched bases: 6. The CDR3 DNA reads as TGTGCCAGCAGTCGGGGACTAGTCGTCTACAATGAGCAGTTCTTC. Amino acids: CASSRGLVVYNEQFF.

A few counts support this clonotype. The CDR3 coding sequence is TGCAGTGCTAGAGATCCGGCGGATGGCAATCAGCCCCAGCATTTT. This codes for CSARDPADGNQPQHF. The V gene is TRBV20-1, the J gene TRBJ1-5; D uncertain. Germline values: CDR1 DFQATT, CDR2 SNEGSKA (reference sequence). Trimming shortened V by 0 bases and J by 2 bases, and 11 bases separated the two germline ends. The CDR3 spans 15 residues.

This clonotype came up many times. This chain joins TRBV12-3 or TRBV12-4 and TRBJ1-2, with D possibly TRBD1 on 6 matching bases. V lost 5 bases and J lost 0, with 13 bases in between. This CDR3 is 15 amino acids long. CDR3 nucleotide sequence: TGTGCCAGCAGTCCCCGGACAGTTTCTAACTATGGCTACACCTTC. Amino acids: CASSPRTVSNYGYTF.